These 8 T cell receptor beta chains were all obtained from the same sample, sequenced in a study of cytomegalovirus exposure and HLA in healthy donors. It was with 60 Vbeta and 13 Jbeta primers that the PCR ran. Sequenced by immunoSEQ multiplex PCR; TCRdb stores in-frame clones only, minus some. The sample has about 140,000 clones, about four fifths seen once. The material sequenced was PBMCs. These receptors all come from a man aged 30-40 years in good health and CMV-seronegative.

The rearrangement joins TRBV19 to TRBJ2-2; 9 positions match TRBD1. The V and J ends lost 7 bases and 7 bases, in that order; junction bases with no gene match: 7. The CDR3 is made up of 14 amino acids. The germline V gene has CDR1 LNHDA and CDR2 SQIVND (reference sequence). The CDR3 DNA follows: TGTGCCAGTACACGGGGACAGGGCTTCGGGGAGCTGTTTTTT. Translating gives CASTRGQGFGELFF.

The chain has TRBV29-1 and TRBJ2-1, with D unclear. CDR1 SQVTM and CDR2 ANQGSEA come from the germline V gene. The ends were cut back, 3 bases at V and 5 bases at J, with 14 bases in the middle. This CDR3 has 14 amino acids. The CDR3, as DNA: TGCAGCGTTGATCATCGTGTGAGAGACAATGAGCAGTTCTTC. Its translation is CSVDHRVRDNEQFF.

The gene calls are TRBV6-1 and TRBJ2-2; 12 positions match TRBD2. This CDR3 is 15 amino acids long. V trimming: 5 bases; J trimming: 7 bases; junction bases outside the gene matches: 5. Germline loops: CDR1 MNHNS, CDR2 SASEGT. CDR3 residues: CASSTPGLAGGELFF. The CDR3 nucleotides are TGTGCCAGCAGTACCCCGGGACTAGCGGGCGGGGAGCTGTTTTTT.

The J gene is TRBJ1-3, the V gene TRBV6-4, with 8 bases fitting TRBD1. V lost 8 bases to trimming and J lost 2 bases; unmatched junction nucleotides: 11. The germline V gene has CDR1 MRHNA and CDR2 SNTAGT. The CDR3 has 16 residues. The DNA of the CDR3 is TGTGCCAGCGAAGGACAGGGCCCGGGTGCTGGAAACACCATATATTTT. It translates to CASEGQGPGAGNTIYF.

This chain connects TRBV6-1 to TRBJ1-1; 10 nucleotides agree with TRBD1. The CDR3 loop spans 14 amino acids. Germline loops: CDR1 MNHNS, CDR2 SASEGT. V was clipped by 7 bases and J by 5 bases; unmatched bases: 7. CDR3 DNA sequence: TGTGCCAGCACCATAGGACAGGGGGAGACTGAAGCTTTCTTT. Amino acid sequence: CASTIGQGETEAFF.

J is TRBJ2-2 and V is TRBV25-1; 11 bases match TRBD2. The CDR3 has 15 residues. The germline V gene encodes CDR1 MGHDK and CDR2 SYGVNS. V was clipped by 6 bases and J by 2 bases; unmatched bases: 2. CDR3 sequence (DNA): TGTGCCAGCAGGACTAGCGGGGTTAACACCGGGGAGCTGTTTTTT. Amino acid sequence: CASRTSGVNTGELFF.

V usage is TRBV5-1 and J usage is TRBJ2-7, with 7 bases aligning to TRBD2. J was trimmed by 8 bases and V by 3 bases; bases with no gene match: 11. This CDR3 is built from 14 residues. Looked up from germline, CDR1 is SGHRS and CDR2 is YFSETQ. DNA for the CDR3: TGCGCCAGCAGCTCGGGGGGAGGGCCGCCTCAGCAGTACTTC. Translation: CASSSGGGPPQQYF.

The chain has TRBV5-1 and TRBJ2-7, with 10 bases identical to TRBD1. The CDR3 totals 13 residues. Germline-derived CDR1 and CDR2 are SGHRS and YFSETQ. V gave up 7 bases and J gave up 5 bases; unmatched junction bases: 6. The CDR3 bases are TGCGCCAGCGGGACAGGGGCCAGGGACGAGCAGTACTTC. Protein: CASGTGARDEQYF.